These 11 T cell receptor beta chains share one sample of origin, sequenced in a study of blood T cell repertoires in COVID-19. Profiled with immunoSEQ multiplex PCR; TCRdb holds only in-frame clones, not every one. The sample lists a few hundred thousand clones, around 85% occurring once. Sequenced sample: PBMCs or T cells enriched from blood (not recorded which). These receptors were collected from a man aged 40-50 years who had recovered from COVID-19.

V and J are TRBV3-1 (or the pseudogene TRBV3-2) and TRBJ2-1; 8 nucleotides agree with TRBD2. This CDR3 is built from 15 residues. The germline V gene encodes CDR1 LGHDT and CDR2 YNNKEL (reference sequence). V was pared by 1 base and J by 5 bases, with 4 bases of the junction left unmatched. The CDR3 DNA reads TGTGCCAGCAGCCAAGGACTAGCGTCTCACAATGAGCAGTTCTTC. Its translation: CASSQGLASHNEQFF.

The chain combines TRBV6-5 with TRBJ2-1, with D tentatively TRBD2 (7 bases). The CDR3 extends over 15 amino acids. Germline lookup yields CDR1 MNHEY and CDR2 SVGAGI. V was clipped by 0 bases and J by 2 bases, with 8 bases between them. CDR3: CASSYSRGPYNEQFF. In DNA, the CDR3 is TGTGCCAGCAGTTACTCGCGGGGGCCCTACAATGAGCAGTTCTTC.

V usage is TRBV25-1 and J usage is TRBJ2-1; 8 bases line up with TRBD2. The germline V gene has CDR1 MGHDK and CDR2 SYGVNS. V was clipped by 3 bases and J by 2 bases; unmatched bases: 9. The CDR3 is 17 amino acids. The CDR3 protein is CASSDDPAGLAYNEQFF. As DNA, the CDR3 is TGTGCCAGCAGTGACGATCCGGCGGGACTAGCCTACAATGAGCAGTTCTTC.

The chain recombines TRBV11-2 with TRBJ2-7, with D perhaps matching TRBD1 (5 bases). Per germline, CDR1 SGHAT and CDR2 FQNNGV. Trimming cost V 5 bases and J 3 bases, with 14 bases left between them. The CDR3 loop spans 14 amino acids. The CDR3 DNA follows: TGTGCCAGCAGCATCCGACCGGACAACTACGAGCAGTACTTC. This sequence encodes CASSIRPDNYEQYF.

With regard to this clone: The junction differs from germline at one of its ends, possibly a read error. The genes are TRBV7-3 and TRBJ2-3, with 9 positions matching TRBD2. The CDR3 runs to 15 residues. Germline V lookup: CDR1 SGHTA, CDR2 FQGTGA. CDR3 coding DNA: TGTGCCAGCAGCCTTTGGACTAGCGCTCGTGATAAGCAGTATTTT. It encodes CASSLWTSARDKQYF.

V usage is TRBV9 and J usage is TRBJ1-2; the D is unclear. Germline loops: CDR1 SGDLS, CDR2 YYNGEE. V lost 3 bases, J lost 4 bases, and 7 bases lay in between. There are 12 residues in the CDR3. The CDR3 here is CASSDWSYGYTF. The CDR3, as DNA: TGTGCCAGCAGCGACTGGAGCTATGGCTACACCTTC.

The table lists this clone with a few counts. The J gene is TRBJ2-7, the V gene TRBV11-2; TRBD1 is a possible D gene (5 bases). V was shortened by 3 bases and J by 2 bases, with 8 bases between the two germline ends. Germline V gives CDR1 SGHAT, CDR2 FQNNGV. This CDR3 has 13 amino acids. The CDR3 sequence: CASSFRTTYEQYF. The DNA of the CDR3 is TGTGCCAGCAGCTTCAGGACAACCTACGAGCAGTACTTC.

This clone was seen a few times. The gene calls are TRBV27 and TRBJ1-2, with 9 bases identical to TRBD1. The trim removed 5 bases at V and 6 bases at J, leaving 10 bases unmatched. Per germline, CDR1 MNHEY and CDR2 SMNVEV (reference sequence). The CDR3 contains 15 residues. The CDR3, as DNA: TGTGCCAGCAGTCCCTCATCCGGGACAGGGCATGGCTACACCTTC. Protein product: CASSPSSGTGHGYTF.

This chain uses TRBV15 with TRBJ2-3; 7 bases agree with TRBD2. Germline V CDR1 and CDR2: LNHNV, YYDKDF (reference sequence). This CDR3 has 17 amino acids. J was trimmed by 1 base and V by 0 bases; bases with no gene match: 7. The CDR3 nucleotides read TGTGCCACCAGCAGAGATTTCCCCCGGGGGGGCACAGATACGCAGTATTTT. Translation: CATSRDFPRGGTDTQYF.

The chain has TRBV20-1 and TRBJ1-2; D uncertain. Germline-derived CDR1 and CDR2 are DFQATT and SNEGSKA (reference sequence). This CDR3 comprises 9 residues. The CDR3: CSPGGGYTF. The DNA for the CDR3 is TGCAGCCCTGGAGGAGGCTACACCTTC.

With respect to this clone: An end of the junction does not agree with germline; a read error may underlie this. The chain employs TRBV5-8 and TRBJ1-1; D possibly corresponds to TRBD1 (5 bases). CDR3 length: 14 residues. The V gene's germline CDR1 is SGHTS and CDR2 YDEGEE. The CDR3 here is CVSSLYQGDTEAFF. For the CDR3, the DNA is TGTGTCAGCAGCCTGTATCAGGGTGACACTGAAGCTTTCTTT.